These 5 T cell receptor gamma chains share one sample of origin, sequenced in a study of gamma delta lymphoproliferative disorders and STAT genes. TCRdb re-called the multiplex PCR reads with CATT. The sample holds 1,500 to 2,000 gamma-chain clones; about 18% are singletons and the top ten take under 40%. The receptor sequences were amplified from genomic DNA of peripheral blood mononuclear cells. Sequencing was carried out using blood. The receptors were sampled from a human donor in good health.

A remark on this clone: Because the CDR3's place on the DNA is in doubt, the DNA is left out and the CDR3 is given as listed by TCRdb. J gene calling gave no result, while the V gene is TRGV11. TRGV11 is placed among ORFs of uncertain function. The CDR3 is 20 residues long, counting both termini. CDR3 loop: CTTVPAGLGIPLGTGWFKIF.

This clone is termed large (0.1 to 1%). Written as DNA, the CDR3 is TGTGCCACCTGGGATGGGCGGGGTTATAAGAAACTCTTT. Translation: CATWDGRGYKKLF. The V gene is TRGV4, the J gene TRGJ1 or TRGJ2. Here the J gene was assigned by germline matching of the DNA, as TCRdb has none. V was pared by 0 bases and J by 6 bases, with 5 bases of the junction left unmatched. The CDR3 length is 13 residues. The germline V gene encodes CDR1 EGSTGY and CDR2 YDSYTSSV.

This clone was counted only a few times. This likely stems from a read error, as it lies one base from a far larger clone. It is unclear where the CDR3 begins or ends on the DNA, so no DNA is shown, and the CDR3 is as TCRdb lists it. Here the V gene is TRGV11, but the J gene went uncalled. TRGV11 carries the ORF label, with uncertain function. The CDR3 length equals 18 residues, ends included. CDR3 region: CTTVPAGSGMLPYYKKLF.

Comments on this clone: The protein in TCRdb stems from a much larger clone and differs at residue 7 from this DNA's translation, likely a read error; here the protein is translated from the DNA. This sequence joins TRGV10 and TRGJP1. Here the J gene came from matching the DNA to germline, since TCRdb omits it. TRGV10 is known as an ORF, though its function is uncertain. The CDR3 contains 13 residues. The ends lost 8 bases at V and 6 bases at J; junction bases unmatched: 7. CDR3 protein: CAAWGVPGWFKIF. The DNA of the CDR3 is TGTGCTGCGTGGGGCGTACCTGGTTGGTTCAAGATATTT.

This clone is termed large. The chain carries TRGV2 and TRGJP2. TCRdb gives no J gene; it was assigned here by matching the DNA to germline. CDR3 length: 16 residues. V trimming: 1 base; J trimming: 2 bases; junction bases outside the gene matches: 7. Germline loops: CDR1 EGSNGY, CDR2 YDSYNSKV. The CDR3, as DNA: TGTGCCACCTGGGACGGCCACAAGAGTAGTGATTGGATCAAGACGTTT. Residues: CATWDGHKSSDWIKTF.